This TCR beta chain appears in the sequencing data of a study of blood T cells in healthy people across ages. A J-beta primer mix and a sample-barcoded 5' primer were used in a second PCR of about 7 to 12 cycles. Each sample yielded at least 2.5 million CDR3-containing paired-end reads. Using its own MiXCR run on the 5' RACE reads, TCRdb lists one record per CDR3 protein. The table shows over 1,300,000 distinct CDR3 sequences, with 45% to 70% occurring only once. The CDR3 spans 12 residues. The germline V gene has CDR1 DFQATT and CDR2 SNEGSKA (reference sequence). The germline V and J ends were trimmed by 0 bases and 5 bases, with 5 bases remaining between them. This clonotype was seen a handful of times.

Material: blood. The TCR comes from a man aged 18-30 years in good health. This chain joins TRBV20-1 and TRBJ1-5; possibly TRBD1 for D (5 bases). Here the CDR3 DNA reads TGCAGTGCTAGAGACAGGGATCAGCCCCAGCATTTT. Protein: CSARDRDQPQHF.